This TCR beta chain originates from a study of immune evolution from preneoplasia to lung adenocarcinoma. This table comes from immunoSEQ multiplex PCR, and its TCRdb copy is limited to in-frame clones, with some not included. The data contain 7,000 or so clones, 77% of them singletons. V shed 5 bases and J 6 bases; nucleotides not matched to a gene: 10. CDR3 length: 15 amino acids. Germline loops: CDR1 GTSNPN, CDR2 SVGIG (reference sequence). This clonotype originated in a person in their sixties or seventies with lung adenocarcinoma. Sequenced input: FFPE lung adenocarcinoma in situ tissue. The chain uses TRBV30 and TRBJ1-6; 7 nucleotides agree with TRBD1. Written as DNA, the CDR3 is TGTGCCTGGGACACAGGGGACTGGGGTAATTCACCCCTCCACTTT. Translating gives CAWDTGDWGNSPLHF.